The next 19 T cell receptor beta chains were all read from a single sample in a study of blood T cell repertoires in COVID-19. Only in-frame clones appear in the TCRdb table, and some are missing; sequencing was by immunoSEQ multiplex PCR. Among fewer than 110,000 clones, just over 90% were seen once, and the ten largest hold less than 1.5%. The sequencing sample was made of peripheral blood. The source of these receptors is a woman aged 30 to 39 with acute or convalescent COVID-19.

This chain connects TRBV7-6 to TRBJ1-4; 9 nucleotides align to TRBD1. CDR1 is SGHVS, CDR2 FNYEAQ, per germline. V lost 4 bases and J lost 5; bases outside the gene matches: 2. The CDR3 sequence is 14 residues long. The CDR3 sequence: CASSSGTGNEKLFF. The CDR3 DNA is TGTGCCAGCAGCTCCGGGACAGGGAATGAAAAACTGTTTTTT.

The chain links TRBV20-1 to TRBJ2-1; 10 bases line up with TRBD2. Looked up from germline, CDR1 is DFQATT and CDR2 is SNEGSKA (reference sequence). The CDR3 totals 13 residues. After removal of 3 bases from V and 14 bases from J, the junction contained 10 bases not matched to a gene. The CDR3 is CSASPPPSGREFF. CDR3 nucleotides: TGCAGTGCTAGTCCCCCCCCAAGCGGGAGGGAGTTCTTC.

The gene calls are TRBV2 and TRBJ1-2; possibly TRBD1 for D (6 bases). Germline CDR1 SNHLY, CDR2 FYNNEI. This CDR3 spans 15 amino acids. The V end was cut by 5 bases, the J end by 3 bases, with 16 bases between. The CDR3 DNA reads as TGTGCCAGCAGTATCACAGGGAGTCCGGACTATGGCTACACCTTC. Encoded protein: CASSITGSPDYGYTF.

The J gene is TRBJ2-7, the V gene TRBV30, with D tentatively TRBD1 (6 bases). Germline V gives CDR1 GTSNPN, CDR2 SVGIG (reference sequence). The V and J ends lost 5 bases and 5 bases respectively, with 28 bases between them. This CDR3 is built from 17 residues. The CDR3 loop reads CAWGKDHGAWGRDEQYF. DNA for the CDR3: TGTGCCTGGGGTAAAGATCATGGGGCATGGGGGCGTGACGAGCAGTACTTC.

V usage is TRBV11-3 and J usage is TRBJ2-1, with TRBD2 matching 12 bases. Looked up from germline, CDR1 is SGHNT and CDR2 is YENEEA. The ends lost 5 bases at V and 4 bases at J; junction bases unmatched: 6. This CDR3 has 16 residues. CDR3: CASSPSLAGGYNEQFF. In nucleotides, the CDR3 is TGTGCCAGCAGCCCCAGTCTAGCGGGGGGGTACAATGAGCAGTTCTTC.

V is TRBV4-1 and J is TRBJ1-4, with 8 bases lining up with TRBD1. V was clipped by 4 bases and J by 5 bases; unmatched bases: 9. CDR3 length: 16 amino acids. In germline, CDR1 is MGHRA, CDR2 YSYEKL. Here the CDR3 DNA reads TGCGCCAGCAGCCCGTACCCTGACAGGGGAAATGAAAAACTGTTTTTT. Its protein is CASSPYPDRGNEKLFF.

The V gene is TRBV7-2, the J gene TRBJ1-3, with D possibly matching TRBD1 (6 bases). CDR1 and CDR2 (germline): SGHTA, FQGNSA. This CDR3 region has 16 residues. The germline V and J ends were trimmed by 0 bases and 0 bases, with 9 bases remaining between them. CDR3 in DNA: TGTGCCAGCAGCTTAGCGCGGACAGTCTCTGGAAACACCATATATTTT. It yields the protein CASSLARTVSGNTIYF.

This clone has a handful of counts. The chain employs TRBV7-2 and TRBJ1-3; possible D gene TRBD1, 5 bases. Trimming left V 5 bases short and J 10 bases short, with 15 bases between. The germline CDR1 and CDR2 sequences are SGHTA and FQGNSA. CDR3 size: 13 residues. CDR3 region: CASSPGRVGTIYF. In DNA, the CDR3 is TGTGCCAGCAGCCCCGGCAGGGTTGGTACCATATATTTT.

The CDR3 here is CASSIDSHYGYTF. CDR3 in DNA: TGTGCCAGCAGTATCGACAGCCACTATGGCTACACCTTC. The chain links TRBV6-6 to TRBJ1-2; maybe TRBD1 (5 bases). Deletions cut 5 bases from V and 3 bases from J, with 10 bases between. The germline CDR1 and CDR2 sequences are MNHNY and SVGAGI (reference sequence). The CDR3 covers 13 residues.

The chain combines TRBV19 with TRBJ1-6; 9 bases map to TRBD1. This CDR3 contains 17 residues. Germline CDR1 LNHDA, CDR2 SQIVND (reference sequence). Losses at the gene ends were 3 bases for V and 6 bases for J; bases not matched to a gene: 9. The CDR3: CASSIGTGRSPNSPLHF. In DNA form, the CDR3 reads TGTGCCAGTAGTATCGGGACAGGGCGTTCACCTAATTCACCCCTCCACTTT.

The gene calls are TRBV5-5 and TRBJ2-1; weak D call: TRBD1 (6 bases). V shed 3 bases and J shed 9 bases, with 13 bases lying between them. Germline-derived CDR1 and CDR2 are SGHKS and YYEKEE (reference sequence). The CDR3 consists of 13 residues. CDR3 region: CASSSQTGFEQFF. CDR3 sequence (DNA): TGTGCCAGCAGCTCACAAACAGGGTTTGAGCAGTTCTTC.

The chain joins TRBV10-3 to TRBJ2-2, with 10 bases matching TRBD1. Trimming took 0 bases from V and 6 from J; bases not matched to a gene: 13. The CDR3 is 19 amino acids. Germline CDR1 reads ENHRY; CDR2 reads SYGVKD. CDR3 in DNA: TGTGCCATCAGTGAGTCGATGACAGGGGGCATTTCTGAGGCCGGGGAGCTGTTTTTT. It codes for CAISESMTGGISEAGELFF.

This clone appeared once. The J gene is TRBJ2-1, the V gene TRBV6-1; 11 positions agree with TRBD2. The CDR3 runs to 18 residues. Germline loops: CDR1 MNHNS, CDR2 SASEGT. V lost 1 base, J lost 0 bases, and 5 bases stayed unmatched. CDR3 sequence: CASSEEGLAVSSYNEQFF. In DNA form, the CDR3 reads TGTGCCAGCAGTGAAGAGGGACTAGCGGTAAGCTCCTACAATGAGCAGTTCTTC.

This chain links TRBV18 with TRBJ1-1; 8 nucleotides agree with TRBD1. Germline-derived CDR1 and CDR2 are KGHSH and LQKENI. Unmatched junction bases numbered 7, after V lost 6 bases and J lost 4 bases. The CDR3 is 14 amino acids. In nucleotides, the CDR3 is TGTGCCAGCTCTACATTTGGACAGGGCACTGAAGCTTTCTTT. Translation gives CASSTFGQGTEAFF.

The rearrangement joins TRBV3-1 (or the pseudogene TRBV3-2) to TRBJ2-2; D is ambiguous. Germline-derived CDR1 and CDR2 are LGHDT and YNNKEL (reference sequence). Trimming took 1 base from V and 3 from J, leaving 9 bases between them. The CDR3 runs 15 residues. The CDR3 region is CASSQVLADTGELFF. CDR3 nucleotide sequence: TGTGCCAGCAGCCAAGTTCTCGCGGACACCGGGGAGCTGTTTTTT.

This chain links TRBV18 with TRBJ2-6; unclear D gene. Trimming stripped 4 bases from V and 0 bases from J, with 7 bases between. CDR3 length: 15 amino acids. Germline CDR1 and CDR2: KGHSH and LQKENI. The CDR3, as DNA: TGTGCCAGCTCACTATCGAGCTCTGGGGCCAACGTCCTGACTTTC. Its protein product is CASSLSSSGANVLTF. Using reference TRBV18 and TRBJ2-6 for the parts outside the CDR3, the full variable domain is NAGVMQNPRHLVRRRGQEARLRCSPMKGHSHVYWYRQLPEEGLKFMVYLQKENIIDESGMPKERFSAEFPKEGPSILRIQQVVRGDSAAYFCASSLSSSGANVLTFGAGSRLTVL.

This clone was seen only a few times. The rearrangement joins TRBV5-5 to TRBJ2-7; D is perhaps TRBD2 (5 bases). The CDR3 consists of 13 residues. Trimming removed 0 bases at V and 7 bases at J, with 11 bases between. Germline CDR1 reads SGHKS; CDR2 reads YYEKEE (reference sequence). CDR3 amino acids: CASSLEEWREQYF. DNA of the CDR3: TGTGCCAGCAGCTTGGAGGAGTGGAGGGAGCAGTACTTC.

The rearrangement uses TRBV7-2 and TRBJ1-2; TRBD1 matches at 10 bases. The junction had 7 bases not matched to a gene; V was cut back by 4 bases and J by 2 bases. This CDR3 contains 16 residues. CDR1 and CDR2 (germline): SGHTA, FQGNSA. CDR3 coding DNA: TGTGCCAGCAGCTCCCACCAGGGACAGGGGAACTATGGCTACACCTTC. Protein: CASSSHQGQGNYGYTF.

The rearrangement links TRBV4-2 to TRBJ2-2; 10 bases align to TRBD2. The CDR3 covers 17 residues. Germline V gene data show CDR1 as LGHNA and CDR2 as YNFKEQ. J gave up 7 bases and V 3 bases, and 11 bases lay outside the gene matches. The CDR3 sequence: CASSQGASGSSIGELFF. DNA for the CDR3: TGTGCCAGCAGCCAGGGAGCTAGCGGGAGTAGCATCGGGGAGCTGTTTTTT.